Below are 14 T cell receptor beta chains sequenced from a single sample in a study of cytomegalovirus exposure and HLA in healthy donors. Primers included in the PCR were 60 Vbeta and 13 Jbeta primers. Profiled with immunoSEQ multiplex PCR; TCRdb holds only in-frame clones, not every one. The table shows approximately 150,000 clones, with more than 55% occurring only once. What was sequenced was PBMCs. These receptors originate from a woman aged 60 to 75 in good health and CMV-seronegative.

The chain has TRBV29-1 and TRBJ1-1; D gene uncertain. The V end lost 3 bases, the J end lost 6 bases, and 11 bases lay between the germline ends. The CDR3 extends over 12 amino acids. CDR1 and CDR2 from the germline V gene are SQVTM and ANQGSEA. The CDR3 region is CSVEPWRAEAFF. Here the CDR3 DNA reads TGCAGCGTTGAGCCCTGGAGAGCTGAAGCTTTCTTT.

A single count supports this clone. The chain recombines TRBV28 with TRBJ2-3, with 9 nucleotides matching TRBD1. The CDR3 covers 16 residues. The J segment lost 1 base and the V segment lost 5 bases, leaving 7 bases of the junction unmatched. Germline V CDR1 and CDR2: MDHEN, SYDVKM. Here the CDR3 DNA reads TGTGCCAGCAGTCACGGACAGGGGTCCGGCACAGATACGCAGTATTTT. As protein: CASSHGQGSGTDTQYF.

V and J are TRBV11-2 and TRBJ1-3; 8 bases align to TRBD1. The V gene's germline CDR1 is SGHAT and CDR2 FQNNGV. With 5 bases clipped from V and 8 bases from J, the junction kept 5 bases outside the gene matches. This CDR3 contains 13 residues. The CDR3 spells CASSMDRVDTIYF. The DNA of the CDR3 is TGTGCCAGCAGCATGGACAGGGTGGACACCATATATTTT.

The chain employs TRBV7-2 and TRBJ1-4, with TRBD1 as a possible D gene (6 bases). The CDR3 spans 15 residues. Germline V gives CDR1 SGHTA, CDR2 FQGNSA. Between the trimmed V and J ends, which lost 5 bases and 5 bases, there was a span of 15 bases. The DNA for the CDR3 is TGTGCCAGCAGCGGCAGGGACATTAGGAATGAAAAACTGTTTTTT. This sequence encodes CASSGRDIRNEKLFF.

CDR3 protein: CASSLGRVRGYTF. The CDR3 DNA follows: TGTGCCAGTAGTTTGGGCAGGGTGCGTGGCTACACCTTC. The rearrangement uses TRBV19 and TRBJ1-2; weak D call: TRBD1 (5 bases). The length of the CDR3 is 13 residues. The germline CDR1 and CDR2 sequences are LNHDA and SQIVND (reference sequence). V lost 5 bases to trimming and J lost 7 bases, with 14 bases between them.

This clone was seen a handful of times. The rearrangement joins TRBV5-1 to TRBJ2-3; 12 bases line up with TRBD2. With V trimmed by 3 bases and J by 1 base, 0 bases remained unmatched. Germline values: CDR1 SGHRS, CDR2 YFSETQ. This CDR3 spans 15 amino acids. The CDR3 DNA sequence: TGCGCCAGCAGCTCTAGCGGGGGGGGCACAGATACGCAGTATTTT. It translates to CASSSSGGGTDTQYF.

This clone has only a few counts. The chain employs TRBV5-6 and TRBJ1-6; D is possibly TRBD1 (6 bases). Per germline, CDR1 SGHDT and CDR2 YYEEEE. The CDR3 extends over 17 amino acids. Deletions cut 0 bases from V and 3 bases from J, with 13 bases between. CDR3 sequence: CASSLVFRDNYNSPLHF. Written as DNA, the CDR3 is TGTGCCAGCAGCTTGGTATTTCGGGACAACTATAATTCACCCCTCCACTTT.

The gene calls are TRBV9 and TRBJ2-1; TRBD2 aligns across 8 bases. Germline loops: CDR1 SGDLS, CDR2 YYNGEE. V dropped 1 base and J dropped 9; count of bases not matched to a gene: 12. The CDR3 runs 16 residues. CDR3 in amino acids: CASSVRGTSHGTEQFF. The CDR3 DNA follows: TGTGCCAGCAGCGTAAGGGGGACTAGTCACGGGACTGAGCAGTTCTTC.

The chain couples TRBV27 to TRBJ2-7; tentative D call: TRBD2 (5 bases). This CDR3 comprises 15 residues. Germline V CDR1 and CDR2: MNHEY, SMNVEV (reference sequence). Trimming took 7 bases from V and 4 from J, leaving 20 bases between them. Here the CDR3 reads CASKTGNWVGYEQYF. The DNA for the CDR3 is TGTGCCAGCAAAACGGGGAACTGGGTAGGTTACGAGCAGTACTTC.

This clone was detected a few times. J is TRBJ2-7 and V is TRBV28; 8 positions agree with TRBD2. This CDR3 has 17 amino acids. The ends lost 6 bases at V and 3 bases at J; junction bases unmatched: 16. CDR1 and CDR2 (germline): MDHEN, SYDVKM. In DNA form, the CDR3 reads TGTGCCAGCAGCCCCCTCTTAGCGGGACTAGTTATCTACGAGCAGTACTTC. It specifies CASSPLLAGLVIYEQYF.

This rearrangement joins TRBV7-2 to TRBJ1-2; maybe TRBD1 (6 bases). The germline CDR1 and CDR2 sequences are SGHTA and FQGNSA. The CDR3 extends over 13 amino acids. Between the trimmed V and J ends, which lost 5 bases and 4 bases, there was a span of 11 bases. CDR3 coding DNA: TGTGCCAGCAGCATAGGCAGGGGCTATGGCTACACCTTC. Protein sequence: CASSIGRGYGYTF.

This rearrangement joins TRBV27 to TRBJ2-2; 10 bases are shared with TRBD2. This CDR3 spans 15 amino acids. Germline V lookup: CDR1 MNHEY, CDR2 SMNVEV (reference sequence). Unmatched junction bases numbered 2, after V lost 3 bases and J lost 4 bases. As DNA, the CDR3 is TGTGCCAGCAGTTTGACTAGCGGGTTCACCGGGGAGCTGTTTTTT. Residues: CASSLTSGFTGELFF.

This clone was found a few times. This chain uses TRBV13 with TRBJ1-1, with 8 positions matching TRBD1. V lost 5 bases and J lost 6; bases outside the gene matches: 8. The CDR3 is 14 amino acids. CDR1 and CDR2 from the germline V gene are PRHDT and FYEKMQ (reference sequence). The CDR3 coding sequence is TGTGCCAGCAGCGCCGGACAGGGCGGATCTGAAGCTTTCTTT. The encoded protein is CASSAGQGGSEAFF.

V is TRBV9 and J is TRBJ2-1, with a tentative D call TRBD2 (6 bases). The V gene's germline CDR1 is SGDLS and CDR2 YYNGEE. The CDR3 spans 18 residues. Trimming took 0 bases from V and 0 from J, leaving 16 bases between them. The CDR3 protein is CASSVGPQAGSSYNEQFF. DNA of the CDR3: TGTGCCAGCAGCGTAGGGCCTCAGGCGGGGAGCTCCTACAATGAGCAGTTCTTC.